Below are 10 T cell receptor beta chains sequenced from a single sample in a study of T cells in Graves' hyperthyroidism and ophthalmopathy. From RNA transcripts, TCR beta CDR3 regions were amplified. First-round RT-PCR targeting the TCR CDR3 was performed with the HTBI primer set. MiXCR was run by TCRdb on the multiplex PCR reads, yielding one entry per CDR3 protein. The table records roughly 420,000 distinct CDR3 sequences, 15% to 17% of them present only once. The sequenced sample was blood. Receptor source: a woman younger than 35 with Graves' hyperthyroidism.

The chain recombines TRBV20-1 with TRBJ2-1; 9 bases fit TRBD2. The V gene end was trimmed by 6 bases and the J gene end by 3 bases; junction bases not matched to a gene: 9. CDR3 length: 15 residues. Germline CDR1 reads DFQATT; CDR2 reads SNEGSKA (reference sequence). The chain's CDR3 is CSAKVAGAIYNEQFF. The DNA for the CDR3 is TGCAGTGCGAAAGTAGCGGGGGCCATCTACAATGAGCAGTTCTTC.

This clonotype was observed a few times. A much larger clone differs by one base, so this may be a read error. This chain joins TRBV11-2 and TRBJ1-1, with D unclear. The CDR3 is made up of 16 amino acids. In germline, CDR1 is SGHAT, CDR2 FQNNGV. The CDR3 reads CASSLGYGRSNTGAFF. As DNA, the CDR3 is TGTGCCAGCAGCTTAGGCTATGGGCGCTCGAACACTGGAGCTTTCTTT.

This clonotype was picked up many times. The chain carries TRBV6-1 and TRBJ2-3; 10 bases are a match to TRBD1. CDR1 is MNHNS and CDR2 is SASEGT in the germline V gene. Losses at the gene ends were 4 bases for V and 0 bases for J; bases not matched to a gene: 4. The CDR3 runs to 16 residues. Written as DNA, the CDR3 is TGTGCCAGCAGTGCCCTGGACAGGGGGAGCACAGATACGCAGTATTTT. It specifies CASSALDRGSTDTQYF.

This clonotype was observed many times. The DNA of the CDR3 is TGTGCCAGCAGCTCATGGGGCCCTGGGGCCAACGTCCTGACTTTC. Translated, it gives CASSSWGPGANVLTF. J is TRBJ2-6 and V is TRBV7-9; a weak D match, TRBD1 (5 bases). The CDR3 sequence is 15 residues long. Germline lookup yields CDR1 SEHNR and CDR2 FQNEAQ (reference sequence). V gave up 4 bases and J gave up 2 bases, with 9 bases separating them.

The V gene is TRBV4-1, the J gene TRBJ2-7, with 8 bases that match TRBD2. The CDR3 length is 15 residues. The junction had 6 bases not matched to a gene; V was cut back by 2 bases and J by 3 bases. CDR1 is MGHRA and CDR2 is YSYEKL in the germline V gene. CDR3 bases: TGCGCCAGCAGCCAACCCGGGACTAGTGACTACGAGCAGTACTTC. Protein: CASSQPGTSDYEQYF.

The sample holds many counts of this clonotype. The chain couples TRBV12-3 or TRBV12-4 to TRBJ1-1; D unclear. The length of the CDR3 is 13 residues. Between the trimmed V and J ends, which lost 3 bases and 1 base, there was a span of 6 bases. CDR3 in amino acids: CASSFGENTEAFF. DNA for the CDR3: TGTGCCAGCAGTTTTGGGGAGAACACTGAAGCTTTCTTT.

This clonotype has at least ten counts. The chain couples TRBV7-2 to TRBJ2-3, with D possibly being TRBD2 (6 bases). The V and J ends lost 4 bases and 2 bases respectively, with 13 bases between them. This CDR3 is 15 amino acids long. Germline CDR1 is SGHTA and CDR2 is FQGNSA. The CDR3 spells CASSYMAGNTDTQYF. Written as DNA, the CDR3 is TGTGCCAGCAGCTACATGGCGGGGAACACAGATACGCAGTATTTT. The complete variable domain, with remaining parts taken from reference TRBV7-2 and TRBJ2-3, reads GAGVSQSPSNKVTEKGKDVELRCDPISGHTALYWYRQSLGQGLEFLIYFQGNSAPDKSGLPSDRFSAERTGGSVSTLTIQRTQQEDSAVYLCASSYMAGNTDTQYFGPGTRLTVL.

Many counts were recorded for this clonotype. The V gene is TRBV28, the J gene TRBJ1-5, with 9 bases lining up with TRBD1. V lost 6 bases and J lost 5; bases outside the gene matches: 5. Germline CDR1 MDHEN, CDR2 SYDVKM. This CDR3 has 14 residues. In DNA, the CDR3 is TGTGCCAGCAGAACAGGGGGCGAGGATCAGCCCCAGCATTTT. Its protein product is CASRTGGEDQPQHF.

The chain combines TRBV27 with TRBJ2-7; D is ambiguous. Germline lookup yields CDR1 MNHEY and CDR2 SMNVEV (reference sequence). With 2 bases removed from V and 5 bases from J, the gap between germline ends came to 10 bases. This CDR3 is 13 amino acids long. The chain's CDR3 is CASSLLGSNEQYF. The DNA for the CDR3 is TGTGCCAGCAGTTTACTGGGTTCTAACGAGCAGTACTTC.

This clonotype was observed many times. DNA of the CDR3: TGTGCCAGCACCCCGGGCGGGCAGAACACTGAAGCTTTCTTT. Amino acid sequence: CASTPGGQNTEAFF. The V and J genes are TRBV6-1 and TRBJ1-1; no reliable D call. V was pared by 7 bases and J by 1 base, with 13 bases between. There are 14 residues in the CDR3. Germline loops: CDR1 MNHNS, CDR2 SASEGT.